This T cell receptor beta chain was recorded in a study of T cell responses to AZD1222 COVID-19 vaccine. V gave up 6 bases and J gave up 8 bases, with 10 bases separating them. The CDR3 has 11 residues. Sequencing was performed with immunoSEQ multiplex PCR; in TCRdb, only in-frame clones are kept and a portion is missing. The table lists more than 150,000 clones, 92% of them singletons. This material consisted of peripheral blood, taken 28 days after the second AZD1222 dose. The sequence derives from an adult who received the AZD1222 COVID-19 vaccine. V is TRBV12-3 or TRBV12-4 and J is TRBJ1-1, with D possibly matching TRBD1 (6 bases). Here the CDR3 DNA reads TGTGCCAGCAGCCGGGACATCGAAGCTTTCTTT. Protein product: CASSRDIEAFF.